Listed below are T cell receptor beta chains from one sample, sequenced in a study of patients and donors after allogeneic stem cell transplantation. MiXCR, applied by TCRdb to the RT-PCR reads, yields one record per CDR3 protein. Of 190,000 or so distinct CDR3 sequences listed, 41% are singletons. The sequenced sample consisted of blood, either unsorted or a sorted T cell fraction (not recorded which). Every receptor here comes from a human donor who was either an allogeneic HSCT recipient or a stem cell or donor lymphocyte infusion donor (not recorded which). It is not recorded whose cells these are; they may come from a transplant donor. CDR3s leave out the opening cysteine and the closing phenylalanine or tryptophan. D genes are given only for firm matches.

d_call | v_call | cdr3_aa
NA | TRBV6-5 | ASSYQGLGGAF
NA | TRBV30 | AWVAGNEQF
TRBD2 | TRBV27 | ASSRTSGRGLTDTQY
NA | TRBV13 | ASSLVDRKETQY
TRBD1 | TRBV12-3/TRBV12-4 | ASSRTGAGELF
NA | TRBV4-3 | ASSQGETNNEQF
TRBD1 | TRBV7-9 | ASSPGQANSPLH
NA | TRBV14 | ASSQDFVYGYT
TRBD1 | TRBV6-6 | ASSPFDDRATSEKLF
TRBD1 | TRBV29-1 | SVENRDRDGYT
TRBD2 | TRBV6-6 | ASSYSGLAGGRNEQF
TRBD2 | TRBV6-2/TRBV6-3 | ASKTVWTSGSYEQY
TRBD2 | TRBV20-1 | SARPFRRLAENTGELF
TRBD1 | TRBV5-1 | ASSLVEGAGGNTEAF
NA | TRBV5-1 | ASSLVGAGADTQY
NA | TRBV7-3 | ASSLNGRESNEQF
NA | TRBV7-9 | ASSSWDSSGNTIY
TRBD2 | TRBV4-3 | ASSQVETSGKLF
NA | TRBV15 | ATSRDPRGTEKLF